The subject of this entry is one TCR beta chain. Profiled with immunoSEQ multiplex PCR; TCRdb holds only in-frame clones, not every one. The table has tens of thousands of clones, approximately 89% seen once. The source of the sample is a study of control samples from healthy donors and cancer patients. The junction had 12 bases not matched to a gene; V was cut back by 6 bases and J by 5 bases. This CDR3 has 15 residues. Per the germline V gene, CDR1 is MNHEY and CDR2 is SVGAGI. The sample was PBMCs. This clonotype was sampled from a woman aged 55-69 years with lung cancer. The V gene is TRBV6-5, the J gene TRBJ1-2; TRBD1 aligns across 7 bases. CDR3 region: CASRLPAGTDYGYTF. The CDR3, as DNA: TGTGCCAGCAGACTCCCCGCCGGGACAGATTATGGCTACACCTTC.